This is a list of T cell receptor beta chains from one sample in a study of OX40 agonist ivuxolimab in advanced cancers. TCRdb's table, derived via immunoSEQ multiplex PCR, lists solely in-frame clones and lacks some. The repertoire holds about 90,000 clones, roughly 89% seen once, with around 1.5% in the top ten. Specimen: CD4+ or CD8+ T cells sorted from blood, collected in a trial of the OX40 agonist ivuxolimab. The receptor set was obtained from an adult with an advanced solid tumor such as melanoma, head and neck, liver or kidney cancer. Each CDR3 is given with its conserved first and last residue. D genes are given only for firm matches. Size is stated for part of the rows, as once, few or many counts, or as a class when the clone is expanded.

CDR3 protein | CDR3 DNA | V gene | clone size | J gene | D gene
CASRGQGGNVDTQYF | TGTGCCAGCAGGGGACAGGGGGGGAATGTAGATACGCAGTATTTT | TRBV28 | . | TRBJ2-3 | TRBD1
CASSEGQVTDTQYF | TGTGCCAGCAGTGAGGGTCAGGTCACAGATACGCAGTATTTT | TRBV2 | . | TRBJ2-3 | .
CASSPTGTRTDTQYF | TGTGCCAGCAGCCCCACCGGGACAAGAACAGATACGCAGTATTTT | TRBV9 | . | TRBJ2-3 | .
CASQRERASNQPQHF | TGTGCCAGCCAAAGGGAAAGGGCGAGCAATCAGCCCCAGCATTTT | TRBV28 | once | TRBJ1-5 | .
CASSLSNEQFF | TGCGCCAGCAGCTTGAGCAATGAGCAGTTCTTC | TRBV5-1 | . | TRBJ2-1 | .
CASSRQGDYGYTF | TGTGCCAGCTCCCGACAGGGGGACTATGGCTACACCTTC | TRBV6-1 | once | TRBJ1-2 | TRBD1
CASSYSGLTDTQYF | TGTGCCAGCAGCTATTCGGGACTAACAGATACGCAGTATTTT | TRBV7-9 | . | TRBJ2-3 | TRBD2
CASSQREGSYNEQFF | TGTGCCAGCAGCCAACGTGAGGGGTCCTACAATGAGCAGTTCTTC | TRBV7-2 | . | TRBJ2-1 | .
CASSKEDRGKDEQYF | TGTGCCAGCAGCAAAGAGGACAGGGGAAAGGACGAGCAGTACTTC | TRBV21-1 | . | TRBJ2-7 | .
CASSYRSTNEKLFF | TGTGCCAGCAGCTACAGGTCAACTAATGAAAAACTGTTTTTT | TRBV5-6 | . | TRBJ1-4 | .
CATSRFGVSGLNIQYF | TGTGCCACCAGCAGATTCGGGGTCTCCGGGTTAAACATTCAGTACTTC | TRBV15 | . | TRBJ2-4 | .
CASSLRGFDTEAFF | TGCGCCAGCAGCTTGCGGGGCTTTGACACTGAAGCTTTCTTT | TRBV5-1 | once | TRBJ1-1 | .
CASSLGGSQAPGNTIYF | TGTGCCAGCAGTTTGGGTGGTTCCCAGGCCCCTGGAAACACCATATATTTT | TRBV28 | once | TRBJ1-3 | .
CASSLKAGGHYEQYF | TGTGCCAGCAGTTTAAAGGCAGGGGGGCACTACGAGCAGTACTTC | TRBV27 | . | TRBJ2-7 | .
CASSLALAGYEQFF | TGTGCCAGCAGCTTAGCACTAGCGGGATATGAGCAGTTCTTC | TRBV7-9 | . | TRBJ2-1 | TRBD2
CAISGGSLNSGANVLTF | TGTGCCATCAGTGGAGGATCCCTTAACTCTGGGGCCAACGTCCTGACTTTC | TRBV10-3 | . | TRBJ2-6 | .
CASSFGFATAQETQYF | TGTGCCAGCAGCTTTGGTTTTGCGACAGCCCAGGAGACCCAGTACTTC | TRBV7-9 | . | TRBJ2-5 | .
CATARRGRSTEAFF | TGTGCCACCGCTCGGAGGGGACGTTCGACTGAAGCTTTCTTT | TRBV21-1 | . | TRBJ1-1 | .